Presented here are 24 T cell receptor beta chains from one specimen sequenced in a study of T cells in Graves' hyperthyroidism and ophthalmopathy. Authors of the study amplified TCR beta CDR3 regions from RNA transcripts. The HTBI set primed first-round TCR CDR3 RT-PCR. TCRdb processed the multiplex PCR reads anew with MiXCR; each CDR3 protein has one entry. Among 300,000 to 400,000 distinct CDR3 sequences listed, roughly 13% were seen once. Input material: blood. Every receptor here comes from a woman under 30 with Graves' hyperthyroidism.

This clonotype came up many times. CDR3 sequence: CASSFYPTSGTTDTQYF. The CDR3 DNA is TGTGCCAGCAGTTTCTACCCGACTAGCGGGACCACAGATACGCAGTATTTT. The V call is TRBV28, the J call TRBJ2-3; TRBD2 agrees at 11 bases. The CDR3 totals 17 residues. The V segment lost 3 bases and the J segment 2 bases; nucleotides outside the gene matches: 7. In germline, CDR1 is MDHEN, CDR2 SYDVKM.

The chain carries TRBV19 and TRBJ2-5, with a tentative D call TRBD1 (5 bases). V was trimmed by 6 bases and J by 0 bases, leaving 8 bases between them. Germline loops: CDR1 LNHDA, CDR2 SQIVND (reference sequence). The CDR3 spans 13 residues. The CDR3 bases are TGTGCCAGTAGACGACAGAACCAAGAGACCCAGTACTTC. This translates into CASRRQNQETQYF. Full variable domain (missing parts from reference TRBV19 and TRBJ2-5): DGGITQSPKYLFRKEGQNVTLSCEQNLNHDAMYWYRQDPGQGLRLIYYSQIVNDFQKGDIAEGYSVSREKKESFPLTVTSAQKNPTAFYLCASRRQNQETQYFGPGTRLLVL.

The rearrangement uses TRBV7-8 and TRBJ2-2, with TRBD2 as a possible D gene (6 bases). The CDR3 consists of 16 residues. Trimming took off 5 bases at V and 5 bases at J, with 18 bases between the two ends. Germline V gene data show CDR1 as SGHVS and CDR2 as FQNEAQ. The CDR3 is CASSPSRGIYTGELFF. The DNA for the CDR3 is TGTGCCAGCAGCCCCAGTCGGGGGATCTATACCGGGGAGCTGTTTTTT. The whole variable domain, filled in from reference TRBV7-8 and TRBJ2-2, reads GAGVSQSPRYKVAKRGQDVALRCDPISGHVSLFWYQQALGQGPEFLTYFQNEAQLDKSGLPSDRFFAERPEGSVSTLKIQRTQQEDSAVYLCASSPSRGIYTGELFFGEGSRLTVL.

This clonotype was seen many times. The genes are TRBV5-8 and TRBJ1-5; no clear D gene. The CDR3 has 14 residues. The V and J ends lost 4 bases and 1 base respectively, with 9 bases between them. Germline V gene lookup returns CDR1 SGHTS and CDR2 YDEGEE. The CDR3 DNA reads as TGTGCCAGCAGCCCCCGACGGAGCAATCAGCCCCAGCATTTT. It is translated as CASSPRRSNQPQHF.

With regard to this clonotype: Given a much more abundant clone one base away, this may be a read error. V is TRBV2 and J is TRBJ2-3, with 9 positions matching TRBD2. Per the germline V gene, CDR1 is SNHLY and CDR2 is FYNNEI. The CDR3 has 17 residues. As DNA, the CDR3 is TGTGCCGGCAGACTTAGCGGGGGAACCTCCTTCACAGATACGCAGTATTTT. Encoded protein: CAGRLSGGTSFTDTQYF. The variable domain in full, completed from reference TRBV2 and TRBJ2-3, reads EPEVTQTPSHQVTQMGQEVILRCVPISNHLYFYWYRQILGQKVEFLVSFYNNEISEKSEIFDDQFSVERPDGSNFTLKIRSTKLEDSAMYFCAGRLSGGTSFTDTQYFGPGTRLTVL.

At least ten counts were recorded for this clonotype. V gene TRBV5-1 combines with J gene TRBJ1-1; no reliable D call. The CDR3 is 17 residues long. CDR1 and CDR2 (germline): SGHRS, YFSETQ. With 4 bases removed from V and 2 bases from J, the gap between germline ends came to 21 bases. The CDR3 DNA sequence: TGCGCCAGCAGCCCGAGGGAGCATAGCGCATCCAACACTGAAGCTTTCTTT. Translation gives CASSPREHSASNTEAFF.

The CDR3 coding sequence is TGTGCCACCAGCAGAGGTGATAGCGGGGGGTACTCCACAGATACGCAGTATTTT. This encodes CATSRGDSGGYSTDTQYF. The chain carries TRBV15 and TRBJ2-3, with 10 bases fitting TRBD2. J gave up 2 bases and V 1 base, and 9 bases lay outside the gene matches. The CDR3 is 18 amino acids. CDR1 is LNHNV, CDR2 YYDKDF, per germline (reference sequence).

V gene TRBV11-2 combines with J gene TRBJ2-1; D is unclear. The germline V gene has CDR1 SGHAT and CDR2 FQNNGV. CDR3 length: 14 residues. Deletions cut 5 bases from V and 12 bases from J, with 20 bases between. CDR3 coding DNA: TGTGCCAGCAGCCCATCCCGAGGCGTTTCTGGGCAGTTCTTC. Amino acids: CASSPSRGVSGQFF.

This clonotype appeared many times. This chain connects TRBV10-3 to TRBJ2-1; 7 bases align to TRBD2. J lost 2 bases, V lost 10 bases, and 11 bases had no gene match. The length of the CDR3 is 15 residues. Germline CDR1 and CDR2: ENHRY and SYGVKD. CDR3 bases: TGTGCCAACGGAGAGGGAGGGCCCACCTACAATGAGCAGTTCTTC. This gives the protein CANGEGGPTYNEQFF.

This clonotype was counted between two and nine times. J is TRBJ2-1 and V is TRBV7-3, with D possibly being TRBD2 (6 bases). V was trimmed by 1 base and J by 4 bases, leaving 14 bases between them. The germline V gene encodes CDR1 SGHTA and CDR2 FQGTGA. The CDR3 spans 16 residues. The CDR3 sequence: CASSLSGGQLYNEQFF. The CDR3 DNA reads TGTGCCAGCAGCTTAAGCGGAGGGCAGCTATACAATGAGCAGTTCTTC.

This clonotype has ten or more counts. The V and J genes are TRBV20-1 and TRBJ1-2; D perhaps matches TRBD1 (5 bases). Germline CDR1 and CDR2: DFQATT and SNEGSKA (reference sequence). The CDR3 loop spans 12 amino acids. V was pared by 0 bases and J by 7 bases, with 9 bases between. CDR3 in amino acids: CSARDQGPGYTF. CDR3 nucleotides: TGCAGTGCTAGAGATCAGGGACCTGGCTACACCTTC.

The V and J genes are TRBV20-1 and TRBJ2-1, with 8 bases aligning to TRBD2. The CDR3 covers 15 residues. Trimming at V came to 2 bases and at J to 8 bases, leaving 11 bases not matched to a gene. The germline gives CDR1 DFQATT, CDR2 SNEGSKA (reference sequence). The CDR3 loop is CSARMREEGGDEQFF. The DNA of the CDR3 is TGCAGTGCTAGAATGCGGGAGGAAGGGGGAGATGAGCAGTTCTTC.

The CDR3, as DNA: TGTGCCAGCAGCTTAGAAGACTACAGGGGTTACGAGCAGTACTTC. Translated: CASSLEDYRGYEQYF. The chain employs TRBV11-2 and TRBJ2-7; 7 nucleotides match TRBD1. V was pared by 0 bases and J by 4 bases, with 6 bases of the junction left unmatched. There are 15 residues in the CDR3. Germline loops: CDR1 SGHAT, CDR2 FQNNGV.

This clonotype showed up many times. The chain joins TRBV20-1 to TRBJ2-7; D is perhaps TRBD1 (6 bases). The V and J ends lost 5 bases and 3 bases respectively, with 17 bases between them. CDR1 DFQATT and CDR2 SNEGSKA come from the germline V gene (reference sequence). There are 14 residues in the CDR3. The DNA of the CDR3 is TGCAGTGCTCCTTACATCTTCAGGGGCTACGAGCAGTACTTC. It encodes CSAPYIFRGYEQYF.

This clonotype was recorded at least ten times. The genes are TRBV18 and TRBJ2-3; possible D gene TRBD2, 5 bases. The CDR3 sequence is 15 residues long. Germline-derived CDR1 and CDR2 are KGHSH and LQKENI. Between the trimmed V and J ends, which lost 2 bases and 5 bases, there was a span of 14 bases. CDR3 nucleotides: TGTGCCAGCTCACCAGGGGAGACCACAAGAGATACGCAGTATTTT. Encoded protein: CASSPGETTRDTQYF.

This clonotype was detected ten times or more. CDR3 sequence reads: CSVDTAQETQYF. CDR3 DNA sequence: TGCAGCGTTGATACGGCTCAAGAGACCCAGTACTTC. This chain connects TRBV29-1 to TRBJ2-5; D uncertain. Germline V gene lookup returns CDR1 SQVTM and CDR2 ANQGSEA. The CDR3 consists of 12 residues. The germline V and J ends were trimmed by 3 bases and 2 bases, with 7 bases remaining between them.

The chain combines TRBV19 with TRBJ2-5; D might be TRBD1 or TRBD2, each matching 6 bases. Per the germline V gene, CDR1 is LNHDA and CDR2 is SQIVND (reference sequence). Trimming took off 3 bases at V and 9 bases at J, with 20 bases between the two ends. The length of the CDR3 is 15 residues. The CDR3 spells CASSISGTRREAQYF. The CDR3 DNA reads TGTGCCAGTAGTATCTCCGGGACAAGGAGGGAGGCCCAGTACTTC. The full variable domain, completed using reference TRBV19 and TRBJ2-5, is DGGITQSPKYLFRKEGQNVTLSCEQNLNHDAMYWYRQDPGQGLRLIYYSQIVNDFQKGDIAEGYSVSREKKESFPLTVTSAQKNPTAFYLCASSISGTRREAQYFGPGTRLLVL.

This clonotype appeared many times. This sequence joins TRBV7-2 and TRBJ1-1, with TRBD1 matching over 10 bases. Looked up from germline, CDR1 is SGHTA and CDR2 is FQGNSA. Trimming removed 1 base from V and 0 bases from J; junction bases left unmatched: 8. This CDR3 spans 18 amino acids. The CDR3: CASSLVGGQGGMNTEAFF. The CDR3 nucleotides read TGTGCCAGCAGCTTAGTCGGCGGACAGGGGGGCATGAACACTGAAGCTTTCTTT.

This clonotype has ten or more counts. This chain connects TRBV5-1 to TRBJ1-5; no clear D. V was trimmed by 4 bases and J by 8 bases, leaving 19 bases between them. The germline gives CDR1 SGHRS, CDR2 YFSETQ. CDR3 length equals 15 residues. The CDR3: CASSRGLEMYEPQHF. CDR3 nucleotide sequence: TGCGCCAGCAGCCGAGGACTGGAGATGTATGAGCCCCAGCATTTT.

This clonotype was found a few times. This chain links TRBV19 with TRBJ1-1; no clear D. The CDR3 loop spans 13 amino acids. Per the germline V gene, CDR1 is LNHDA and CDR2 is SQIVND (reference sequence). V was clipped by 10 bases and J by 5 bases, with 17 bases between them. This chain's CDR3 is CATTRFLGTEAFF. The CDR3 coding sequence is TGTGCCACCACTCGGTTTCTGGGGACTGAAGCTTTCTTT.

This clonotype appeared many times. V gene TRBV20-1 combines with J gene TRBJ1-5; the D is unclear. There are 14 residues in the CDR3. V shed 1 base and J shed 3 bases, with 10 bases lying between them. Germline V gene data show CDR1 as DFQATT and CDR2 as SNEGSKA (reference sequence). CDR3 amino acids: CSARVPGPNQPQHF. Here the CDR3 DNA reads TGCAGTGCTAGAGTTCCAGGTCCCAATCAGCCCCAGCATTTT.

This clonotype was counted between two and nine times. This chain joins TRBV5-1 and TRBJ2-5; unclear D gene. With 2 bases removed from V and 2 bases from J, the gap between germline ends came to 16 bases. The CDR3 is 16 amino acids. Germline V gives CDR1 SGHRS, CDR2 YFSETQ. This chain's CDR3 is CASSLGQPALQETQYF. The DNA of the CDR3 is TGCGCCAGCAGCTTAGGTCAACCGGCCCTGCAAGAGACCCAGTACTTC.

This clonotype has ten or more counts. This chain links TRBV6-6 with TRBJ1-2; D is undetermined. Deletions cut 0 bases from V and 7 bases from J, with 6 bases between. CDR1 MNHNY and CDR2 SVGAGI come from the germline V gene (reference sequence). The CDR3 is made up of 12 amino acids. The CDR3 region is CASSYSGVGYTF. CDR3 DNA: TGTGCCAGCAGTTACTCCGGGGTTGGCTACACCTTC.

The chain couples TRBV3-1 to TRBJ1-1; TRBD1 might be the D (6 bases). Trimming left V 3 bases short and J 9 bases short, with 17 bases between. Per the germline V gene, CDR1 is LGHDT and CDR2 is YNNKEL (reference sequence). This CDR3 contains 14 residues. The CDR3 bases are TGTGCCAGCAGCCACGCAGGGGCCACGAGTCAAGCTTTCTTT. Its translation: CASSHAGATSQAFF.